One and the same sample provided the 24 T cell receptor beta chains below, sequenced in a study of cytomegalovirus exposure and HLA in healthy donors. Primers for the PCR totalled 60 Vbeta and 13 Jbeta. The data were produced by immunoSEQ multiplex PCR, yet TCRdb's version contains in-frame clones alone and is incomplete. The table lists around 160,000 clones, about 65% of them singletons, with just under 4.5% in the top ten. Material for sequencing was PBMCs. These receptors came from a young woman in good health and CMV-seropositive.

The rearrangement links TRBV6-5 to TRBJ1-2; the match to TRBD1 covers 8 bases. The ends lost 6 bases at V and 8 bases at J; junction bases unmatched: 11. Germline V gene sequence: CDR1 MNHEY, CDR2 SVGAGI. CDR3 length: 14 residues. The CDR3 DNA is TGTGCCAGCAGCTCCTCCGGACAGGGAGGCGGCTACACCTTC. This encodes CASSSSGQGGGYTF.

This clone showed up just a few times. The rearrangement joins TRBV7-2 to TRBJ1-2; D gene ambiguous. Germline values: CDR1 SGHTA, CDR2 FQGNSA. This CDR3 comprises 12 residues. The V gene lost 5 bases and the J gene lost 8 bases, with 12 bases spanning the gap. The CDR3 loop reads CASSLLLLGYTF. The CDR3 DNA sequence: TGTGCCAGCAGCCTACTCCTTCTCGGCTACACCTTC.

The rearrangement links TRBV30 to TRBJ2-2; 7 positions agree with TRBD2. Trimming removed 0 bases from V and 0 bases from J; junction bases left unmatched: 10. The CDR3 runs to 18 residues. Germline values: CDR1 GTSNPN, CDR2 SVGIG (reference sequence). The CDR3 sequence is CAWSVTRTGGTNTGELFF. CDR3 nucleotide sequence: TGTGCCTGGAGTGTAACCCGAACGGGGGGAACGAACACCGGGGAGCTGTTTTTT.

The J gene is TRBJ2-3, the V gene TRBV12-5; possible D gene TRBD1, 7 bases. The germline V gene encodes CDR1 LGHNT and CDR2 FRNRAP. The CDR3 extends over 15 amino acids. The V end was cut by 5 bases, the J end by 1 base, with 13 bases between. The CDR3, as DNA: TGTGCTAGTGGTCCAGGAGGGGGCGGCACAGATACGCAGTATTTT. The encoded protein is CASGPGGGGTDTQYF.

Only a few counts were recorded for this clone. The CDR3 ends on some other residue instead of the conserved phenylalanine or tryptophan, so this is likely a read error. This chain connects TRBV6-5 to TRBJ2-7; 12 bases agree with TRBD2. This CDR3 contains 15 residues. With V trimmed by 4 bases and J by 7 bases, 8 bases remained unmatched. CDR1 is MNHEY, CDR2 SVGAGI, per germline. In DNA, the CDR3 is TGTGCCAGCAGTTTCAGGACTAGCGGGGAAGGAGAGCAGTACCTC. It specifies CASSFRTSGEGEQYL.

The V call is TRBV9, the J call TRBJ2-1; D not resolved. Trimming cost V 5 bases and J 9 bases, with 18 bases left between them. CDR1 is SGDLS, CDR2 YYNGEE, per germline. The length of the CDR3 is 14 residues. Written as DNA, the CDR3 is TGTGCCAGCAGTCCGAGTATGGGTAGCACTGAGCAGTTCTTC. It codes for CASSPSMGSTEQFF.

The gene calls are TRBV27 and TRBJ2-7; a possible D gene is TRBD1 (6 bases). Germline V gene sequence: CDR1 MNHEY, CDR2 SMNVEV (reference sequence). The CDR3 has 14 residues. V lost 7 bases to trimming and J lost 4 bases, with 17 bases between them. For the CDR3, the DNA is TGTGCCAGCAACCCCGGGACAAATATTTACGAGCAGTACTTC. Translating gives CASNPGTNIYEQYF.

The genes are TRBV25-1 and TRBJ1-2; D remains unclear. Trimming pared 4 bases from V and 8 bases from J, leaving 26 bases between. Germline V gene lookup returns CDR1 MGHDK and CDR2 SYGVNS. CDR3 length equals 17 residues. CDR3 sequence: CASSGGARGRSGRGYTF. In DNA, the CDR3 is TGTGCCAGCAGTGGGGGAGCCCGGGGTCGATCCGGGAGGGGCTACACCTTC.

This chain links TRBV29-1 with TRBJ1-2, with 7 bases matching TRBD1. After removal of 8 bases from V and 8 bases from J, the junction contained 5 bases not matched to a gene. The CDR3 is made up of 10 amino acids. Germline V gene sequence: CDR1 SQVTM, CDR2 ANQGSEA. The CDR3 nucleotides are TGCAGCACAGGGGTAGAGGGCTACACCTTC. Translating gives CSTGVEGYTF.

This clone was seen only a few times. This sequence joins TRBV2 and TRBJ1-5; TRBD1 is a possible D gene (6 bases). CDR1 and CDR2 from the germline V gene are SNHLY and FYNNEI. V dropped 0 bases and J dropped 7 bases, with 10 bases sitting between them. The CDR3 is 14 residues long. This CDR3 reads CASSEATGRQPQHF. As DNA, the CDR3 is TGTGCCAGCAGTGAAGCAACAGGGAGACAGCCCCAGCATTTT.

The gene calls are TRBV6-5 and TRBJ1-2; 7 bases match TRBD1. The CDR3 consists of 14 residues. V trimming: 3 bases; J trimming: 4 bases; junction bases outside the gene matches: 5. Germline loops: CDR1 MNHEY, CDR2 SVGAGI. The CDR3 loop is CASSYLTGPYGYTF. The CDR3 DNA sequence: TGTGCCAGCAGTTATCTGACAGGGCCCTATGGCTACACCTTC.

The rearrangement uses TRBV27 and TRBJ2-7, with 8 bases aligning to TRBD2. Germline-derived CDR1 and CDR2 are MNHEY and SMNVEV (reference sequence). The length of the CDR3 is 15 residues. Unmatched junction bases numbered 5, after V lost 4 bases and J lost 0 bases. The CDR3 reads CASSSLLAGSYEQYF. CDR3 DNA sequence: TGTGCCAGCAGTTCCCTCCTAGCGGGCTCCTACGAGCAGTACTTC.

This chain connects TRBV27 to TRBJ1-2, with 8 bases that match TRBD1. J was trimmed by 5 bases and V by 6 bases; bases with no gene match: 8. The germline V gene encodes CDR1 MNHEY and CDR2 SMNVEV (reference sequence). This CDR3 is 14 amino acids long. CDR3 in amino acids: CASSDGQGGYGYTF. The CDR3 DNA is TGTGCCAGCAGCGATGGACAGGGCGGATATGGCTACACCTTC.

This clone was seen a few times. The chain combines TRBV19 with TRBJ1-1, with a possible D match to TRBD1 (6 bases). The CDR3 has 11 amino acids. Germline CDR1 LNHDA, CDR2 SQIVND (reference sequence). V dropped 5 bases and J dropped 12 bases, with 13 bases sitting between them. CDR3 DNA sequence: TGTGCCAGTAGTGTACAGGGTACTTCTTTCTTT. Encoded protein: CASSVQGTSFF.

V gene TRBV29-1 combines with J gene TRBJ2-1; D is undetermined. V lost 2 bases to trimming and J lost 7 bases, with 6 bases between them. This CDR3 has 11 amino acids. CDR1 is SQVTM and CDR2 is ANQGSEA in the germline V gene. The CDR3 DNA is TGCAGCGTTGAATCTTCTAATGAGCAGTTCTTC. Translated: CSVESSNEQFF.

V is TRBV11-3 and J is TRBJ2-1; 9 positions agree with TRBD1. V gave up 4 bases and J gave up 10 bases; unmatched junction bases: 11. Germline V gives CDR1 SGHNT, CDR2 YENEEA. The CDR3 spans 15 residues. The CDR3 sequence: CASSWGQGAAGEQFF. In DNA, the CDR3 is TGTGCCAGCAGCTGGGGACAGGGCGCTGCGGGAGAGCAGTTCTTC.

This chain connects TRBV5-8 to TRBJ2-3; 11 bases line up with TRBD1. The CDR3 consists of 17 residues. Trimming took 4 bases from V and 2 from J; bases not matched to a gene: 9. Germline CDR1 and CDR2: SGHTS and YDEGEE. In DNA form, the CDR3 reads TGTGCCAGCAGCCTCGGGACAGGGGGACTTGACACAGATACGCAGTATTTT. This gives the protein CASSLGTGGLDTDTQYF. The variable domain in full, with the rest retrieved from reference TRBV5-8 and TRBJ2-3, is EAGVTQSPTHLIKTRGQQATLRCSPISGHTSVYWYQQALGLGLQFLLWYDEGEERNRGNFPPRFSGRQFPNYSSELNVNALELEDSALYLCASSLGTGGLDTDTQYFGPGTRLTVL.

This chain connects TRBV28 to TRBJ2-7; 7 bases align to TRBD1. Germline V lookup: CDR1 MDHEN, CDR2 SYDVKM. J was trimmed by 1 base and V by 6 bases; bases with no gene match: 6. The CDR3 has 14 amino acids. The CDR3 DNA sequence: TGTGCCAGCAGCCTTCGACAGGGATCCTACGAGCAGTACTTC. The encoded protein is CASSLRQGSYEQYF.

This sequence joins TRBV7-8 and TRBJ1-2, with 12 bases identical to TRBD1. Germline V gene lookup returns CDR1 SGHVS and CDR2 FQNEAQ. Trimming cost V 1 base and J 8 bases; bases outside gene matches: 11. The CDR3 is 17 amino acids. The CDR3, as DNA: TGTGCCAGCAGCTTAGAGTTTGGGACAGGGGGCGCCAGGGGCTACACCTTC. It is translated as CASSLEFGTGGARGYTF. Based on the CDR3 plus reference TRBV7-8 and TRBJ1-2, the full variable domain is GAGVSQSPRYKVAKRGQDVALRCDPISGHVSLFWYQQALGQGPEFLTYFQNEAQLDKSGLPSDRFFAERPEGSVSTLKIQRTQQEDSAVYLCASSLEFGTGGARGYTFGSGTRLTVV.

V is TRBV6-6 and J is TRBJ2-7, with 10 bases identical to TRBD2. V shed 11 bases and J 5 bases; nucleotides not matched to a gene: 12. CDR1 is MNHNY, CDR2 SVGAGI, per germline (reference sequence). This CDR3 is 14 amino acids long. The CDR3 reads CALAPSGSIHEQYF. The CDR3 DNA follows: TGTGCCCTTGCCCCTAGCGGGAGTATCCACGAGCAGTACTTC.

There are a few counts of this clone. The chain is built from TRBV4-2 and TRBJ1-1, with D uncertain. The V and J ends lost 1 base and 11 bases respectively, with 14 bases between them. Germline CDR1 reads LGHNA; CDR2 reads YNFKEQ. CDR3 length: 13 residues. The CDR3 nucleotides are TGTGCCAGCAGCCAAGTGCCGGGGTCCCGCGCTTTCTTT. This encodes CASSQVPGSRAFF.

The chain is built from TRBV2 and TRBJ2-7; 7 nucleotides agree with TRBD1. From germline, CDR1 is SNHLY and CDR2 FYNNEI. The CDR3 contains 13 residues. With V trimmed by 7 bases and J by 6 bases, 9 bases remained unmatched. The CDR3 region is CASIGQDSFEQYF. The CDR3 region has the DNA TGTGCCAGCATCGGACAGGACAGCTTCGAGCAGTACTTC.

This clone was detected a few times. This sequence joins TRBV7-6 and TRBJ1-2; TRBD1 is a possible D gene (5 bases). The V and J ends lost 1 base and 7 bases respectively, with 13 bases between them. CDR3 length: 14 amino acids. Germline CDR1 SGHVS, CDR2 FNYEAQ. CDR3: CASSLGQLSVGYTF. The CDR3 DNA sequence: TGTGCCAGCAGCTTAGGACAGCTGTCGGTTGGCTACACCTTC.

The V and J genes are TRBV2 and TRBJ2-7; 7 nucleotides align to TRBD2. Germline trimming cut 4 bases from V and 7 bases from J; bases unmatched to any gene: 10. This CDR3 is 14 amino acids long. Germline lookup yields CDR1 SNHLY and CDR2 FYNNEI. The CDR3 here is CASSGEGRGEEQYF. The DNA of the CDR3 is TGTGCCAGCAGTGGGGAGGGGAGGGGTGAAGAGCAGTACTTC.